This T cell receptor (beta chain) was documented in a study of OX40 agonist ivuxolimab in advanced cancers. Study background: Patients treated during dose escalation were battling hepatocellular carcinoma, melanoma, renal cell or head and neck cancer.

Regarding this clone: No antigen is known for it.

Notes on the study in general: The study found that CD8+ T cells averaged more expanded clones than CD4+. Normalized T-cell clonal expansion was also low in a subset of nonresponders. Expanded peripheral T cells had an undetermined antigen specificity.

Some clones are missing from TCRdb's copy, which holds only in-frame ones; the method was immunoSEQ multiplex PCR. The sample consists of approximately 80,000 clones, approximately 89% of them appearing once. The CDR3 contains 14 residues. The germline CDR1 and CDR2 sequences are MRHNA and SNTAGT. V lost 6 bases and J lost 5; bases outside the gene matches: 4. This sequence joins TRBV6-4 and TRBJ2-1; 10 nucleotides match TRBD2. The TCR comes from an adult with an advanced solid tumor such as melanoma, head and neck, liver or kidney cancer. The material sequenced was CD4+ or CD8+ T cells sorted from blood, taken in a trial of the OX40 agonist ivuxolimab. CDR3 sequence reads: CASRRLAGNNEQFF. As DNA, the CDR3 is TGTGCCAGCAGACGACTAGCGGGTAACAATGAGCAGTTCTTC.